These 16 T cell receptor beta chains originate from one sample sequenced in a study of a mutant IDH1 vaccine in newly diagnosed glioma. Antigen specificity for these receptors is unknown. Time point meaning: week 23, last vaccination. Topical imiquimod was applied with each vaccine dose, which held 300 ug of mutant IDH1 20-mer peptide. Data came from immunoSEQ multiplex PCR; TCRdb stores just in-frame clones and leaves some out. The repertoire holds some 11,000 clones, with around 89% as singletons. The source was PBMCs, collected from a glioma patient whose treatment included an IDH1 peptide vaccine. The receptor source for this set is a woman between 40 and 50 years old with glioma. Some clones in this sample may be carry-over from other donors' samples.

The chain joins TRBV5-1 to TRBJ1-2, with D possibly TRBD1 on 6 matching bases. This CDR3 has 15 amino acids. The ends were cut back, 0 bases at V and 6 bases at J, with 15 bases in the middle. Germline CDR1 SGHRS, CDR2 YFSETQ. CDR3 residues: CASSLVAGALHGYTF. Written as DNA, the CDR3 is TGCGCCAGCAGCTTGGTGGCAGGGGCTCTACATGGCTACACCTTC.

V gene TRBV7-9 combines with J gene TRBJ1-1; unclear D gene. The germline V gene has CDR1 SEHNR and CDR2 FQNEAQ (reference sequence). Trimming took 5 bases from V and 1 from J, leaving 8 bases between them. CDR3 length: 13 amino acids. The CDR3 loop is CASSPGKNTEAFF. The DNA of the CDR3 is TGTGCCAGCAGCCCCGGGAAGAACACTGAAGCTTTCTTT. The full variable domain, rest sourced from reference TRBV7-9 and TRBJ1-1, is DTGVSQNPRHKITKRGQNVTFRCDPISEHNRLYWYRQTLGQGPEFLTYFQNEAQLEKSRLLSDRFSAERPKGSFSTLEIQRTEQGDSAMYLCASSPGKNTEAFFGQGTRLTVV.

The V call is TRBV6-4, the J call TRBJ2-1; TRBD2 aligns across 10 bases. The CDR3 consists of 16 residues. Trimming at V came to 4 bases and at J to 6 bases, leaving 9 bases not matched to a gene. The germline V gene encodes CDR1 MRHNA and CDR2 SNTAGT. The CDR3 bases are TGTGCCAGCAGTGTAGAAGCGGGGGGGCGCAGCAATGAGCAGTTCTTC. Protein product: CASSVEAGGRSNEQFF.

The chain links TRBV7-2 to TRBJ2-1; D is possibly TRBD1 or TRBD2 (5 bases each). Germline values: CDR1 SGHTA, CDR2 FQGNSA. This CDR3 has 15 amino acids. Trimming cost V 4 bases and J 9 bases, with 19 bases left between them. The CDR3 here is CASSYPSLSGGEQFF. CDR3 bases: TGTGCCAGCAGCTACCCATCGCTAAGTGGGGGTGAGCAGTTCTTC.

This clone was seen just once. The chain links TRBV5-6 to TRBJ1-1, with 7 bases fitting TRBD1. Looked up from germline, CDR1 is SGHDT and CDR2 is YYEEEE. The CDR3 totals 15 residues. The ends lost 4 bases at V and 4 bases at J; junction bases unmatched: 10. The CDR3 DNA reads as TGTGCCAGCAGCCGGGACAGTCGAGGATCCACTGAAGCTTTCTTT. Its protein is CASSRDSRGSTEAFF. The whole variable domain, remainder taken from reference TRBV5-6 and TRBJ1-1, is DAGVTQSPTHLIKTRGQQVTLRCSPKSGHDTVSWYQQALGQGPQFIFQYYEEEERQRGNFPDRFSGHQFPNYSSELNVNALLLGDSALYLCASSRDSRGSTEAFFGQGTRLTVV.

The chain couples TRBV30 to TRBJ1-4; TRBD1 matches at 8 bases. Germline CDR1 and CDR2: GTSNPN and SVGIG (reference sequence). This CDR3 contains 14 residues. The V and J ends lost 5 bases and 5 bases, in that order; junction bases with no gene match: 7. The CDR3 bases are TGTGCCTGGGATAGACAGGGGCAGAATGAAAAACTGTTTTTT. This codes for CAWDRQGQNEKLFF. The full variable domain, its missing parts supplied by reference TRBV30 and TRBJ1-4, is SQTIHQWPATLVQPVGSPLSLECTVEGTSNPNLYWYRQAAGRGLQLLFYSVGIGQISSEVPQNLSASRPQDRQFILSSKKLLLSDSGFYLCAWDRQGQNEKLFFGSGTQLSVL.

The J gene is TRBJ2-1, the V gene TRBV27; TRBD2 is a possible D gene (6 bases). The germline V gene encodes CDR1 MNHEY and CDR2 SMNVEV (reference sequence). CDR3 length: 12 amino acids. Trimming left V 8 bases short and J 5 bases short, with 10 bases between. CDR3 bases: TGTGCCAGCGCCCGGGGGAACAATGAGCAGTTCTTC. Residues: CASARGNNEQFF.

The V call is TRBV18, the J call TRBJ1-3, with D possibly being TRBD1 (5 bases). This CDR3 comprises 14 residues. Germline CDR1 and CDR2: KGHSH and LQKENI. The V end was cut by 4 bases, the J end by 2 bases, with 9 bases between. The CDR3 protein is CASSLGGPGNTIYF. The CDR3 bases are TGTGCCAGCTCACTTGGGGGACCTGGAAACACCATATATTTT.

The rearrangement joins TRBV11-2 to TRBJ1-6; possible D gene TRBD1, 6 bases. The germline V gene has CDR1 SGHAT and CDR2 FQNNGV. This CDR3 is built from 16 residues. V was trimmed by 4 bases and J by 7 bases, leaving 17 bases between them. For the CDR3, the DNA is TGTGCCAGCAGCTCTCACCGTGAAGGGGGAAATTCACCCCTCCACTTT. It translates to CASSSHREGGNSPLHF.

The chain links TRBV28 to TRBJ1-1, with a possible D match to TRBD1 (5 bases). V lost 3 bases to trimming and J lost 7 bases, with 18 bases between them. This CDR3 contains 15 residues. The germline V gene has CDR1 MDHEN and CDR2 SYDVKM. CDR3: CASSLNPQGLYEAFF. CDR3 in DNA: TGTGCCAGCAGTTTGAATCCGCAGGGTCTATATGAAGCTTTCTTT.

V gene TRBV5-4 combines with J gene TRBJ1-6; TRBD1 agrees at 7 bases. With V trimmed by 3 bases and J by 7 bases, 7 bases remained unmatched. Germline-derived CDR1 and CDR2 are SGHNT and YYREEE (reference sequence). CDR3 length equals 15 residues. In DNA, the CDR3 is TGTGCCAGCAGCTCTCGGCAGGGGGAAAATTCACCCCTCCACTTT. Protein: CASSSRQGENSPLHF. Together with reference TRBV5-4 and TRBJ1-6, the CDR3 gives the full variable domain: ETGVTQSPTHLIKTRGQQVTLRCSSQSGHNTVSWYQQALGQGPQFIFQYYREEENGRGNFPPRFSGLQFPNYSSELNVNALELDDSALYLCASSSRQGENSPLHFGNGTRLTVT.

A few counts support this clone. The chain combines TRBV19 with TRBJ1-6; the D is unclear. The CDR3 is 15 residues long. V lost 1 base and J 14 bases, leaving 18 bases between the germline ends. Germline CDR1 LNHDA, CDR2 SQIVND (reference sequence). The CDR3 DNA is TGTGCCAGTAGTATAGGCGGACGGACCAGTGGGTCCCTCCACTTT. Translation gives CASSIGGRTSGSLHF.

The chain couples TRBV2 to TRBJ2-2, with 9 bases that match TRBD2. In germline, CDR1 is SNHLY, CDR2 FYNNEI. This CDR3 region has 15 residues. V lost 6 bases and J lost 8; bases outside the gene matches: 10. CDR3 DNA: TGTGCCAGCAGCGTCGGAATAGCGGGGGTAGGGGAGCTGTTTTTT. Its protein is CASSVGIAGVGELFF.

This clone was recorded only once. The V gene is TRBV5-1, the J gene TRBJ2-2; no reliable D call. V was cut by 4 bases and J by 4 bases, with 8 bases left in between. The germline gives CDR1 SGHRS, CDR2 YFSETQ. The CDR3 spans 13 residues. The chain's CDR3 is CASSPLGTGELFF. The CDR3 region has the DNA TGCGCCAGCAGCCCCCTCGGCACCGGGGAGCTGTTTTTT.

The genes are TRBV19 and TRBJ1-2; 7 positions agree with TRBD1. Trimming took 0 bases from V and 8 from J; bases not matched to a gene: 9. Looked up from germline, CDR1 is LNHDA and CDR2 is SQIVND (reference sequence). The CDR3 has 15 amino acids. The CDR3 nucleotides read TGTGCCAGTAGTATAGAGAGAGGGGGCGTTGGAGGCTACACCTTC. It yields the protein CASSIERGGVGGYTF.

The chain is built from TRBV18 and TRBJ1-6; D is undetermined. The CDR3 sequence is 14 residues long. Germline CDR1 reads KGHSH; CDR2 reads LQKENI. Trimming took off 2 bases at V and 4 bases at J, with 6 bases between the two ends. DNA of the CDR3: TGTGCCAGCTCACCAGGAGAGTATAATTCACCCCTCCACTTT. Translating it yields CASSPGEYNSPLHF.